The sequence of this T cell receptor (beta chain) was determined in a study of blood T cell repertoires in COVID-19 (dated by TCRdb to the early 2020s). Regarding the research as a whole: Samples covering the acute and convalescent phases of COVID-19 were provided by collaborators in the United States, Italy and Spain. Subjects who had been exposed to COVID-19, were actively infected with it, or had recovered from it provided the deeply sampled blood TCRbeta repertoires that made up the dataset. The repertoires were made available in a free public database intended to serve as a resource for research on the immune response to SARS-CoV-2. The samples were drawn from two sources: the first 160 participants of the ongoing ImmuneRACE study, and 1,000 to 1,500 subjects contributed by 6 global collaborators. The material from the prospective study consisted of cDNA or gDNA derived from T cells, B-cell-depleted T cells, or PBMCs. A de-identified subject ID, COVID-19 status, age in years and sex were almost always included in the sample metadata. Where available, HLA class I and class II types were obtained from metadata supplied by the sample provider rather than from assay-based typing.

Each collaborating institution followed its own protocols to collect whole blood in K2EDTA tubes. Collaborator samples were shipped for TCRbeta analysis as frozen whole blood, isolated PBMCs, or DNA extracted from either sample type. The paper's findings and limits, for the study overall: The amount of clinical and demographic metadata varied by source and participant and was provided uncurated.

The germline V gene (reference sequence) gives CDR1 as LNHDA and CDR2 as SQIVND. Measured from the cysteine to the phenylalanine, the CDR3 is 19 residues long. Only the CDR3 region is kept as DNA, spanning 57 bases read in frame from base 1. V is shortened by 9 bases, J by 9 bases, and the region joining them spans 36 bases. TCRbeta CDR3 regions were amplified from genomic DNA by means of the immunoSEQ Assay, a bias-controlled multiplex PCR. Processing in the source paper ran as follows. The number of nucleated cells in each sample was estimated by amplification of reference gene primers within the assay. Sequence reads were collapsed and filtered to measure the absolute abundance of every unique TCRbeta CDR3 rearrangement. For each sample, productive Simpson clonality was calculated as the square root of Simpson's diversity index over productive rearrangements. The source is immuneACCESS, and TCRdb retained only in-frame sequences with V and J called. Part of the clones is not carried over; for the studies checked, unresolved V genes explain less than half of this, and the remainder is unexplained. The D gene and trimming were derived from the DNA, and the V and J assignments and clone size from that table. The sample table holds roughly 270,000 clones, of which roughly 85% were seen once. Together, the top ten hold 4.5% to 5.5% of the sample.

Comments on this clone: Its antigen has not been determined. No base quality information exists; no much larger clone differs at one position.

Sequenced: peripheral blood. This clonotype was obtained from a man in his fifties or sixties with active or convalescent COVID-19. In this chain, TRBV19 is recombined with TRBJ2-1; no D segment can be confidently identified. Here is the DNA: TGTGCCAGCAAGTCCCGTGAAACCCCTACCAAGGCTGGGCAAGGTGAGCAGTTCTTC. Translated, this is CASKSRETPTKAGQGEQFF.